The following is a T cell receptor (beta chain) sequence with its context. The sample belongs to a study of blood T cell repertoires in COVID-19. Study background: From T cells, B-cell-depleted T cells, or PBMCs came the material, which was cDNA or gDNA.

In the original processing: Quantification of nucleated cells was approximated via reference gene primer amplification. Using immunoSEQ multiplex PCR, the repertoire was profiled, and TCRdb retains in-frame clones only, with some absent. Clonal size and the V and J genes are those of that table, whereas D and trimming came from the DNA. The table shows approximately 150,000 clones, with approximately 91% occurring only once. CDR1 and CDR2 (germline): MNHEY, SVGEGT. The CDR3 runs to 15 residues. V shed 2 bases and J shed 10 bases, with 15 bases lying between them. The gene calls are TRBV6-2 or TRBV6-3 and TRBJ1-6; D remains ambiguous. Material: peripheral blood. This sequence was found in a man younger than 35 with COVID-19, enrolled during active disease. This CDR3 is CASSYGLRGRSPLHF. The CDR3 nucleotides read TGTGCCAGCAGTTACGGTCTCCGAGGGAGGTCACCCCTCCACTTT.